This TCR beta chain was found in a study of blood T cells in healthy people across ages. Study observations and caveats: Among long-lived donors, naive CD4+ cells were more numerous and diversity higher than in aged donors. Older age coincided with a roughly linear decline in TCR beta diversity per million T cells.

For this clonotype: What it binds is not known.

CDR1 is MNHNS, CDR2 SASEGT, per germline. The V end was cut by 0 bases, the J end by 6 bases, with 11 bases between. The CDR3 covers 15 residues. Primers used in a second PCR of about 6 to 11 cycles were a sample-barcoded 5' primer and a J-beta primer mix. TCRdb re-analysed the 5' RACE reads in MiXCR, keeping a single row per CDR3 protein. This table has more than 650,000 distinct CDR3 sequences, approximately 21% appearing once. The specimen was blood. This clonotype was sampled from a man aged 70 or older in good health. The V gene is TRBV6-1, the J gene TRBJ1-4; perhaps TRBD1 as D (6 bases). CDR3: CASSEAGAFDEKLFF. Written as DNA, the CDR3 is TGTGCCAGCAGTGAAGCGGGGGCTTTTGATGAAAAACTGTTTTTT.